The next 24 T cell receptor beta chains were all read from a single sample in a study of Ad26.COV2.S vaccination and SARS-CoV-2 variants. Clones were read by immunoSEQ multiplex PCR, and TCRdb kept only the in-frame ones, dropping some. The table shows 350,000 to 450,000 clones, with 92% occurring only once. This material consisted of peripheral blood, taken after recovery from COVID-19. These receptors all come from a human donor who had recovered from COVID-19.

The rearrangement joins TRBV6-1 to TRBJ2-5; 8 positions match TRBD2. V lost 4 bases, J lost 4 bases, and 5 bases stayed unmatched. The CDR3 consists of 14 residues. In germline, CDR1 is MNHNS, CDR2 SASEGT. CDR3 in DNA: TGTGCCAGCAGTGCAGCCACTAGCGGAGAGACCCAGTACTTC. Its protein product is CASSAATSGETQYF.

The chain couples TRBV7-8 to TRBJ1-1; 7 bases are a match to TRBD1. The CDR3 is 15 amino acids. CDR1 is SGHVS, CDR2 FQNEAQ, per germline. The junction had 13 bases not matched to a gene; V was cut back by 4 bases and J by 8 bases. CDR3 coding DNA: TGTGCCAGCAGCTCCTCGGACAGGCTCGGGGCGGAAGCTTTCTTT. The encoded protein is CASSSSDRLGAEAFF.

V gene TRBV12-3 or TRBV12-4 combines with J gene TRBJ2-7; the D is unclear. The ends were cut back, 4 bases at V and 3 bases at J, with 7 bases in the middle. The CDR3 sequence is 12 residues long. CDR3 DNA: TGTGCCAGCAGTTCGGACCGCTACGAGCAGTACTTC. This gives the protein CASSSDRYEQYF.

This clone has a handful of counts. The rearrangement uses TRBV6-1 and TRBJ1-1; no definite D call. Germline V gene sequence: CDR1 MNHNS, CDR2 SASEGT. This CDR3 spans 12 amino acids. Trimming took 3 bases from V and 1 from J, leaving 3 bases between them. The CDR3 DNA follows: TGTGCCAGCAGTGATCCGAACACTGAAGCTTTCTTT. Protein: CASSDPNTEAFF.

This clone appeared a few times. The identical CDR3 is also encoded by other nucleotide sequences in the sample. The J gene is TRBJ1-5, the V gene TRBV18, with 9 bases matching TRBD1. The CDR3 extends over 15 amino acids. V was clipped by 3 bases and J by 1 base; unmatched bases: 1. Germline CDR1 KGHSH, CDR2 LQKENI. In DNA form, the CDR3 reads TGTGCCAGCTCACCCGGGACAGGGAGCAATCAGCCCCAGCATTTT. Protein sequence: CASSPGTGSNQPQHF.

The J gene is TRBJ1-1, the V gene TRBV18; 9 bases align to TRBD1. The CDR3 consists of 14 residues. Germline CDR1 is KGHSH and CDR2 is LQKENI. J was trimmed by 1 base and V by 7 bases; bases with no gene match: 4. CDR3 DNA: TGTGCCAGCTTCACAGGGGGCGGGAACACTGAAGCTTTCTTT. Translating it yields CASFTGGGNTEAFF.

This chain links TRBV2 with TRBJ2-5; TRBD2 aligns across 15 bases. CDR1 and CDR2 from the germline V gene are SNHLY and FYNNEI. The CDR3 consists of 15 residues. The V gene end was trimmed by 7 bases and the J gene end by 5 bases; junction bases not matched to a gene: 5. CDR3 DNA sequence: TGTGCCAGCACCTCGGGACTAGCGGGGGGCGAGACCCAGTACTTC. Amino acid sequence: CASTSGLAGGETQYF.

This chain uses TRBV5-1 with TRBJ1-3; D unresolved. Germline V gene lookup returns CDR1 SGHRS and CDR2 YFSETQ. This CDR3 is built from 15 residues. V lost 0 bases and J lost 0, with 7 bases in between. For the CDR3, the DNA is TGCGCCAGCAGCTTGGCGGCAGGCTCTGGAAACACCATATATTTT. The encoded protein is CASSLAAGSGNTIYF.

The chain recombines TRBV5-1 with TRBJ1-4; TRBD1 aligns across 12 bases. Germline lookup yields CDR1 SGHRS and CDR2 YFSETQ. The trim removed 4 bases at V and 9 bases at J, leaving 4 bases unmatched. CDR3 size: 14 residues. This CDR3 reads CASSGGQGAKKLFF. The CDR3 DNA is TGCGCCAGCAGCGGGGGACAGGGGGCGAAAAAACTGTTTTTT.

The rearrangement uses TRBV19 and TRBJ2-7; 7 bases are shared with TRBD1. The V segment lost 4 bases and the J segment 2 bases; nucleotides outside the gene matches: 8. The CDR3 sequence is 15 residues long. The V gene's germline CDR1 is LNHDA and CDR2 SQIVND (reference sequence). The CDR3 reads CASSTETGSTYEQYF. The CDR3 bases are TGTGCCAGTAGTACCGAGACAGGGTCGACCTACGAGCAGTACTTC.

The V and J genes are TRBV19 and TRBJ1-2, with no clear D. V was trimmed by 0 bases and J by 1 base, leaving 15 bases between them. Germline V lookup: CDR1 LNHDA, CDR2 SQIVND (reference sequence). The CDR3 spans 17 residues. The DNA of the CDR3 is TGTGCCAGTAGTATAGATGATAAGGGAAGATTTAACTATGGCTACACCTTC. Translated: CASSIDDKGRFNYGYTF.

The chain has TRBV19 and TRBJ1-1; D is perhaps TRBD1 (6 bases). CDR3 length equals 16 residues. V lost 3 bases and J 0 bases, leaving 14 bases between the germline ends. CDR1 is LNHDA, CDR2 SQIVND, per germline (reference sequence). DNA of the CDR3: TGTGCCAGTAGTATGGCGGCAGGGGCGGTGAACACTGAAGCTTTCTTT. Translated, it gives CASSMAAGAVNTEAFF.

The V call is TRBV7-3, the J call TRBJ2-6; 9 bases map to TRBD1. CDR3 size: 17 residues. Germline CDR1 and CDR2: SGHTA and FQGTGA. V was clipped by 1 base and J by 0 bases; unmatched bases: 1. The CDR3 loop reads CASSLRGQGSGANVLTF. CDR3 DNA: TGTGCCAGCAGCTTAAGGGGACAGGGCTCTGGGGCCAACGTCCTGACTTTC.

CDR3 sequence reads: CASSQYPGANQETQYF. The CDR3 DNA follows: TGCGCCAGCAGCCAATATCCAGGGGCTAACCAAGAGACCCAGTACTTC. This chain links TRBV4-1 with TRBJ2-5; TRBD1 is a possible D gene (6 bases). The CDR3 consists of 16 residues. Germline values: CDR1 MGHRA, CDR2 YSYEKL. The V and J ends lost 2 bases and 0 bases respectively, with 13 bases between them.

The J gene is TRBJ1-5, the V gene TRBV27; 10 bases map to TRBD1. This CDR3 has 16 residues. Germline CDR1 reads MNHEY; CDR2 reads SMNVEV (reference sequence). The V gene end was trimmed by 5 bases and the J gene end by 3 bases; junction bases not matched to a gene: 7. The CDR3 here is CASSPRDRGTNQPQHF. The CDR3 region has the DNA TGTGCCAGCAGTCCCCGGGACAGGGGAACCAATCAGCCCCAGCATTTT.

V and J are TRBV7-2 and TRBJ2-1; 10 bases match TRBD1. Trimming removed 4 bases from V and 4 bases from J; junction bases left unmatched: 7. This CDR3 comprises 16 residues. Germline V gene data show CDR1 as SGHTA and CDR2 as FQGNSA. The CDR3 sequence is CASSSSGTGVYNEQFF. For the CDR3, the DNA is TGTGCCAGCAGCTCCTCCGGGACAGGGGTTTACAATGAGCAGTTCTTC.

This clone showed up just once. This chain uses TRBV19 with TRBJ1-2; D gene ambiguous. V was cut by 1 base and J by 5 bases, with 14 bases left in between. The length of the CDR3 is 15 residues. CDR1 is LNHDA, CDR2 SQIVND, per germline (reference sequence). CDR3 sequence (DNA): TGTGCCAGTAGTATAGTAGGCAGGAACCTTTATGGCTACACCTTC. Amino acid sequence: CASSIVGRNLYGYTF.

This clone showed up just once. The CDR3 DNA is TGTGCCAGCAGCGTAGATTCGGGCACCGGGGAGCTGTTTTTT. It codes for CASSVDSGTGELFF. The V call is TRBV9, the J call TRBJ2-2; D unresolved. Germline CDR1 reads SGDLS; CDR2 reads YYNGEE. The CDR3 contains 14 residues. V lost 0 bases, J lost 4 bases, and 7 bases lay in between. The full variable domain, with the rest looked up from reference TRBV9 and TRBJ2-2, is DSGVTQTPKHLITATGQRVTLRCSPRSGDLSVYWYQQSLDQGLQFLIQYYNGEERAKGNILERFSAQQFPDLHSELNLSSLELGDSALYFCASSVDSGTGELFFGEGSRLTVL.

V gene TRBV6-1 combines with J gene TRBJ1-6, with TRBD1 matching over 7 bases. V was clipped by 1 base and J by 0 bases; unmatched bases: 6. Germline V gene lookup returns CDR1 MNHNS and CDR2 SASEGT. The CDR3 is 18 amino acids. In DNA, the CDR3 is TGTGCCAGCAGTGAAGAGCCACAGGGGAGCTCCTATAATTCACCCCTCCACTTT. Its protein product is CASSEEPQGSSYNSPLHF.

CDR3 bases: TGTGCCAGCAGCCAAGTGGGGGCATACAATGAGCAGTTCTTC. Translated, it gives CASSQVGAYNEQFF. The V and J genes are TRBV4-2 and TRBJ2-1; maybe TRBD1 (6 bases). Looked up from germline, CDR1 is LGHNA and CDR2 is YNFKEQ. The CDR3 length is 14 residues. The V and J ends lost 1 base and 4 bases respectively, with 8 bases between them.

With regard to this clone: One junction end does not reproduce the germline sequence, and a read error may be involved. This chain links TRBV7-7 with TRBJ1-1; D gene ambiguous. The CDR3 contains 15 residues. Germline V gene sequence: CDR1 SSHAT, CDR2 FNYEAQ (reference sequence). The CDR3 sequence is CASSLGPFGDTEAFF. The CDR3 nucleotides read TGTGCTAGCAGCTTAGGGCCCTTTGGGGACACTGAAGCTTTCTTT.

The chain combines TRBV19 with TRBJ2-1; TRBD2 agrees at 12 bases. The CDR3 is 16 residues long. The V and J ends lost 6 bases and 4 bases, in that order; junction bases with no gene match: 7. Germline values: CDR1 LNHDA, CDR2 SQIVND (reference sequence). CDR3 loop: CASSIALAGGYNEQFF. The DNA for the CDR3 is TGTGCCAGTAGCATTGCCCTAGCGGGGGGGTACAATGAGCAGTTCTTC.

The rearrangement uses TRBV6-4 and TRBJ2-3; D may be TRBD1 (5 bases). Trimming stripped 3 bases from V and 1 base from J, with 11 bases between. Germline V CDR1 and CDR2: MRHNA, SNTAGT. The CDR3 sequence is 15 residues long. CDR3 sequence: CASSEYGAGTDTQYF. The CDR3, as DNA: TGTGCCAGCAGTGAATATGGGGCGGGCACAGATACGCAGTATTTT.

This chain links TRBV2 with TRBJ2-3; the match to TRBD1 covers 8 bases. Germline CDR1 and CDR2: SNHLY and FYNNEI. This CDR3 comprises 15 residues. V trimming: 6 bases; J trimming: 4 bases; junction bases outside the gene matches: 9. The DNA of the CDR3 is TGTGCCAGCAGGCTCCGGGACAGGAGACCAGATACGCAGTATTTT. Protein: CASRLRDRRPDTQYF.